This T cell receptor (beta chain) came from a study of technical replicates of blood from several donors. The method was immunoSEQ multiplex PCR; TCRdb's version includes in-frame clones alone and lacks a portion of them. Of tens of thousands of clones listed, 93% were seen once; the top ten hold approximately 0.22%. This clonotype was sampled from a human donor in good health. The sample was T cells isolated from PBMCs.

For the CDR3, the DNA is TGCGCCAGCAGCCAAGGTCTGGCAGGGGGCTTTTTTACCAACTATGGCTACACCTTC. Protein product: CASSQGLAGGFFTNYGYTF. This sequence joins TRBV4-1 and TRBJ1-2; 8 nucleotides match TRBD1. Looked up from germline, CDR1 is MGHRA and CDR2 is YSYEKL. CDR3 length equals 19 residues. V trimming: 1 base; J trimming: 2 bases; junction bases outside the gene matches: 15.